This T cell receptor (beta chain) was retrieved from a study of T-cell memory formation after mild COVID-19. General study findings and limits: Memory sampled before infection contained some responding clones, suggesting cross-reactive memory joined.

The authors produced TCR alpha and TCR beta cDNA libraries with sample barcodes and UMIs by 5'RACE using constant-segment primers. TCRdb independently ran MiXCR on the 5' RACE reads; one entry per CDR3 protein. Of fewer than 90,000 distinct CDR3 sequences in the sample, more than 10% were seen once. Germline loops: CDR1 KGHSH, CDR2 LQKENI. Trimming removed 0 bases from V and 1 base from J, with 15 bases in between. The CDR3 totals 18 residues. With respect to this clonotype: Its target is not known.

Sequencing input: PBMCs or a T cell subset sorted from them (not recorded which). The chain employs TRBV18 and TRBJ2-2; D might be TRBD1 or TRBD2, each matching 5 bases. The TCR originated in a man aged 18 to 29 who had mild COVID-19 (a few samples of this study predate the infection). Cell type and time point are not known. CDR3 loop: CASSPPDPGRKNTGELFF. The CDR3 DNA follows: TGTGCCAGCTCACCACCGGATCCGGGACGGAAGAACACCGGGGAGCTGTTTTTT. The whole variable domain, remainder taken from reference TRBV18 and TRBJ2-2, is NAGVMQNPRHLVRRRGQEARLRCSPMKGHSHVYWYRQLPEEGLKFMVYLQKENIIDESGMPKERFSAEFPKEGPSILRIQQVVRGDSAAYFCASSPPDPGRKNTGELFFGEGSRLTVL.